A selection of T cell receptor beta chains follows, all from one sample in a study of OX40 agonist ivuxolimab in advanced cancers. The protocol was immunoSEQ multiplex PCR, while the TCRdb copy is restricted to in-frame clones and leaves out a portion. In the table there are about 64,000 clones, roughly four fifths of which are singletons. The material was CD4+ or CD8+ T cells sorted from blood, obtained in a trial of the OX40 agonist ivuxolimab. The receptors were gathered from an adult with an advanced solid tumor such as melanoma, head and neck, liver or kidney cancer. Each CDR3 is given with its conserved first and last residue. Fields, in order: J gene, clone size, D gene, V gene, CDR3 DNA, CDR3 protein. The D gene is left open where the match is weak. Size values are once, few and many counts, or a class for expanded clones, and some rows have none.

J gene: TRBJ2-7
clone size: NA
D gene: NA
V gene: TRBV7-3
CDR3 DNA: TGTGCCAGCAGCCCGGGCAGGTCCTACGAGCAGTACTTC
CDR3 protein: CASSPGRSYEQYF

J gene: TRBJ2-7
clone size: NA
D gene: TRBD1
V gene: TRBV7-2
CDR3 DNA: TGTGCCAGCAGCTCTCGGGACAGGGGATACGAGCAGTACTTC
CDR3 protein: CASSSRDRGYEQYF

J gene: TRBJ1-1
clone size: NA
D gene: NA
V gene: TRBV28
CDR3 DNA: TGTGCCAGCAGGACTGGGGGCCTGGGCACTGAAGCTTTCTTT
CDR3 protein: CASRTGGLGTEAFF

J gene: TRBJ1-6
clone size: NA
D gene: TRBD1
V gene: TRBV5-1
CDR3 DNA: TGCGCCAGCAGCTTGGCCGTCAGGGGGCTTTCACCCCTCCACTTT
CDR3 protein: CASSLAVRGLSPLHF

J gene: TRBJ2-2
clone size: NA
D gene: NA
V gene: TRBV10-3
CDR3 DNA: TGTGCCATCAACCGGGGCACGAACACCGGGGAGCTGTTTTTT
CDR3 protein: CAINRGTNTGELFF

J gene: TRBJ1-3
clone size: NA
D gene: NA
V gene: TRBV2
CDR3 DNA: TGTGCCAGCAGTGAAGGACAGGCCTTTGGAAACACCATATATTTT
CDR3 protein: CASSEGQAFGNTIYF

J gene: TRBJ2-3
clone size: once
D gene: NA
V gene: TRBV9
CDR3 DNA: TGTGCCAGCAGCGTGTTTACCCGGGATACGCAGTATTTT
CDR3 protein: CASSVFTRDTQYF

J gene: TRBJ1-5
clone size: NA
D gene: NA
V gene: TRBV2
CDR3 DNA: TGTGCCAGCAGTGAAAGGCGATTGACTATTTATAGCAATCAGCCCCAGCATTTT
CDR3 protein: CASSERRLTIYSNQPQHF

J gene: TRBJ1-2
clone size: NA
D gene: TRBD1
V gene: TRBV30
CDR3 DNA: TGTGCCTGGAGTCAACCCGCGGACAGGGGCGCTTATGGCTACACCTTC
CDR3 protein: CAWSQPADRGAYGYTF

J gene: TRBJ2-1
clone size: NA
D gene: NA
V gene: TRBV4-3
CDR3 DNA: TGCGCCAGCAGCCAAGCAACAGGGAGGATTAGTAATGAGCAGTTCTTC
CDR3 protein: CASSQATGRISNEQFF

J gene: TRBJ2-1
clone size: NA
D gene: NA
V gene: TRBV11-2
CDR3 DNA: TGTGCCAGCAGCTTCGACAGTCCCTACAATGAGCAGTTCTTC
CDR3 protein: CASSFDSPYNEQFF

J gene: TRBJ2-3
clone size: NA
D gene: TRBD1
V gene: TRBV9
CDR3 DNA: TGTGCCAGCAGCTCAAAATCAGGGGGAACAGATACGCAGTATTTT
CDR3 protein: CASSSKSGGTDTQYF

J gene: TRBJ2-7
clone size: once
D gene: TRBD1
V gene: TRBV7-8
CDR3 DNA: TGTGCCAGCAGCTGGGGACAGCCGTTCTACTACGAGCAGTACTTC
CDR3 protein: CASSWGQPFYYEQYF

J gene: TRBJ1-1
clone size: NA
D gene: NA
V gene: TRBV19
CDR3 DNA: TGTGCCAGTAGTATGGGGACTAACACTGAAGCTTTCTTT
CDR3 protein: CASSMGTNTEAFF

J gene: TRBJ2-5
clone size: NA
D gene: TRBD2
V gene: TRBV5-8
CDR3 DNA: TGTGCCAGCAGCTTGGGCCTAGCGGGGGAGCAAGAGACCCAGTACTTC
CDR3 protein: CASSLGLAGEQETQYF

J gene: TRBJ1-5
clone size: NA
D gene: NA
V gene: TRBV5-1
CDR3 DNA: TGCGCCAGCAGCTTGGGCGGGGACAATCAGCCCCAGCATTTT
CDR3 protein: CASSLGGDNQPQHF

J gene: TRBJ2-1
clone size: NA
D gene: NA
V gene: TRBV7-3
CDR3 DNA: TGTGCCAGCAGCTTAGGAGCGGCCTCCTACAATGAGCAGTTCTTC
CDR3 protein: CASSLGAASYNEQFF

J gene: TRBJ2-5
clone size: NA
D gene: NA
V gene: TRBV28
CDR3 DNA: TGTGCCAGCAGTTTTCCCCGGGGTGGCGGAGAGACCCAGTACTTC
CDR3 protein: CASSFPRGGGETQYF

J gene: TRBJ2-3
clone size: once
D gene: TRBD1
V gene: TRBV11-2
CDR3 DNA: TGTGCCAGCAGCTCGGGACAGGGGAGGCCCACAGATACGCAGTATTTT
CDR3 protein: CASSSGQGRPTDTQYF

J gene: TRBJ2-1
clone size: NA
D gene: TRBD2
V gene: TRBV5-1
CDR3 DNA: TGCGCCAGCAGACGGACTAGCGGGAGGGTTAGTGAGCAGTTCTTC
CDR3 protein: CASRRTSGRVSEQFF

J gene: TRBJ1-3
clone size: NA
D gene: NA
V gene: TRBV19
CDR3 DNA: TGTGCCAGTAACTGGGGGACGGATGGAAACACCATATATTTT
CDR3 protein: CASNWGTDGNTIYF

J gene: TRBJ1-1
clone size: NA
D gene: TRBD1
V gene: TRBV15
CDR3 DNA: TGTGCCACCAACGGACAGGGAGACACTGAAGCTTTCTTT
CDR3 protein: CATNGQGDTEAFF

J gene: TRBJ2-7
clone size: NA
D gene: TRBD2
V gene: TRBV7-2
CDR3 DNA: TGTGCCAGCAGCAGCCGACCGACTAGCGGGGGAAGTCCTCCCAAATTC
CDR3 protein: CASSSRPTSGGSPPKF

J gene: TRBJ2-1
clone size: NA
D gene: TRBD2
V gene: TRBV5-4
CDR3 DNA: TGTGCCAGCAGCCATGCCGGACTAGCGGGCTACAATGAGCAGTTCTTC
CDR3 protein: CASSHAGLAGYNEQFF

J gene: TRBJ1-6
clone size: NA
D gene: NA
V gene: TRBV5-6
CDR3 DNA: TGTGCCAGCAGCTTTTCGGGAGATAATTCACCCCTCCACTTT
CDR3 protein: CASSFSGDNSPLHF

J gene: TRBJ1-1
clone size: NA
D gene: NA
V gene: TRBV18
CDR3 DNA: TGTGCCAGCTCACCATTGGGGGGCGCGGGGAACACTGAAGCTTTCTTT
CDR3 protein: CASSPLGGAGNTEAFF

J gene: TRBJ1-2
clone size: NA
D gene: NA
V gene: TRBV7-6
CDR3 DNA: TGTGCCAGCAGCCCCATCCGGGACCCCGCAAGTCCTAACTATGGCTACACCTTC
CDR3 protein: CASSPIRDPASPNYGYTF

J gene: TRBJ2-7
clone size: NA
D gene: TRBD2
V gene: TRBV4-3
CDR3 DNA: TGCGCCAGCAGCCAACTTCGGGAGGCCTACTACGAGCAGTACTTC
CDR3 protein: CASSQLREAYYEQYF

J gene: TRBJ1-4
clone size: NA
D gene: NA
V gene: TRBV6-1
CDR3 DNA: TGTGCCAGCAGTGAATCTTGGACAGTCAATGAAAAACTGTTTTTT
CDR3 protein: CASSESWTVNEKLFF

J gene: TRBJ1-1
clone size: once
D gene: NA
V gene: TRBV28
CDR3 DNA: TGTGCCAGCAGGACCGACAGGTCCGCGGGGAGTGAAGCTTTCTTT
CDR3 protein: CASRTDRSAGSEAFF

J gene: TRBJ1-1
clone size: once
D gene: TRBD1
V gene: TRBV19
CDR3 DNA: TGTGCCAGTAGTCCATGGACAGGGCCCGGGAGGACTGAAGCTTTCTTT
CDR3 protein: CASSPWTGPGRTEAFF

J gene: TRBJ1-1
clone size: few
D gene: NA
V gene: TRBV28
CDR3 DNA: TGTGCCAGCAGTTTTCCGGACACTGAAGCTTTCTTT
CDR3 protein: CASSFPDTEAFF

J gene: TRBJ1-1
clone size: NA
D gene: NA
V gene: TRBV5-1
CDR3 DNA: TGCGCCAGCAGCTTTCGGGTACAAAGCACTGAAGCTTTCTTT
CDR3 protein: CASSFRVQSTEAFF

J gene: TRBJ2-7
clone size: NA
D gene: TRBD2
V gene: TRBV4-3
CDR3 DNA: TGCGCCAGCAGCCACGACCCGACTTCCGGGACTACCTCCGGGGAGCAGTACTTC
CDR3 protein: CASSHDPTSGTTSGEQYF

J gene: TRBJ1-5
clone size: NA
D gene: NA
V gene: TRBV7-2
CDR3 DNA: TGTGCCAGCAGTTTTAATCCAGGAAGCAATCAGCCCCAGCATTTT
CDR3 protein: CASSFNPGSNQPQHF

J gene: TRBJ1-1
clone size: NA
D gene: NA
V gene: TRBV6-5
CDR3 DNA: TGTGCCAGCACCCCAAGGATGACTACGTACACTGAAGCTTTCTTT
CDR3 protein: CASTPRMTTYTEAFF